The T cell receptor (beta chain) under discussion was sequenced for a study of identical twins. TCRdb called the 5' RACE reads again in MiXCR, with one record for every CDR3 protein. The data contain about 550,000 distinct CDR3 sequences, approximately 20% of them singletons. CDR1 and CDR2 (germline): SGHRS, YFSETQ. The ends were cut back, 1 base at V and 7 bases at J, with 8 bases in the middle. CDR3 length: 12 amino acids. In regard to this clonotype: The antigen remains undetermined.

Study-level findings and limits: Fewer insertions characterized abundant cord blood beta clonotypes, whereas memory repertoires showed none.

These data also formed part of another study, on yellow fever vaccine responses in identical twins. This second report adds: Twins showed a vaccine T cell response that reportedly seemed partly convergent, partly personalized.

The chain couples TRBV5-1 to TRBJ1-1; D gene uncertain. The sample was CD4+ T cells sorted from blood. This clonotype was obtained from a woman aged 18-30 years in good health. CDR3: CASSLYGLEAFF. The DNA of the CDR3 is TGCGCCAGCAGCTTGTACGGCCTTGAAGCTTTCTTT.